A selection of T cell receptor beta chains follows, all from one sample in a study of blood T cell repertoires in COVID-19. Sequenced by immunoSEQ multiplex PCR; TCRdb stores in-frame clones only, minus some. The sample has about 220,000 clones; roughly 84% are singletons. Sequenced: peripheral blood. These receptors all come from a man in his forties or fifties with active or convalescent COVID-19. Both conserved end residues are part of each CDR3. The D gene is left open where the match is weak. Clone size is stated in some rows and not others, as once, few, many or a class when expanded.

J: TRBJ1-1
V: TRBV27
D: TRBD1
length: 13
size: -
CDR3: CASRGDSNTEAFF
DNA: TGTGCCAGCAGGGGGGACAGTAACACTGAAGCTTTCTTT

J: TRBJ1-1
V: TRBV18
D: -
length: 13
size: once
CDR3: CASSPPRKTEAFF
DNA: TGTGCCAGCTCACCACCGCGGAAGACTGAAGCTTTCTTT

J: TRBJ1-3
V: TRBV15
D: -
length: 15
size: -
CDR3: CATSRGPAEPNTIYF
DNA: TGTGCCACCAGCAGAGGGCCTGCAGAACCAAACACCATATATTTT

J: TRBJ2-7
V: TRBV15
D: -
length: 15
size: -
CDR3: CATIVLTRAYEEQYF
DNA: TGTGCCACCATTGTTCTAACTAGGGCCTACGAGGAGCAGTACTTC

J: TRBJ1-1
V: TRBV15
D: TRBD1
length: 18
size: -
CDR3: CATSRNTGGRGLITEAFF
DNA: TGTGCCACCAGCAGGAATACAGGGGGGCGTGGGTTGATCACTGAAGCTTTCTTT

J: TRBJ1-1
V: TRBV30
D: TRBD1
length: 14
size: -
CDR3: CAWISGTGDREAFF
DNA: TGTGCCTGGATTTCCGGGACAGGGGATCGGGAAGCTTTCTTT

J: TRBJ1-1
V: TRBV13
D: TRBD1
length: 14
size: -
CDR3: CASGSGTGSWEAFF
DNA: TGTGCCAGCGGTTCCGGGACAGGGAGTTGGGAAGCTTTCTTT

J: TRBJ2-3
V: TRBV25-1
D: -
length: 18
size: few
CDR3: CASSEAPKTGPAGDTQYF
DNA: TGTGCCAGCAGTGAAGCCCCAAAGACGGGCCCCGCGGGGGATACGCAGTATTTT

J: TRBJ1-2
V: TRBV27
D: -
length: 15
size: -
CDR3: CASSFSRRGNYGYTF
DNA: TGTGCCAGCAGTTTTTCTCGCAGGGGCAACTATGGCTACACCTTC

J: TRBJ1-1
V: TRBV24-1
D: -
length: 13
size: -
CDR3: CATSDFGNTEAFF
DNA: TGTGCCACCAGTGATTTCGGGAACACTGAAGCTTTCTTT

J: TRBJ1-1
V: TRBV28
D: TRBD1
length: 14
size: once
CDR3: CASSPRTGVSEAFF
DNA: TGTGCCAGCAGTCCAAGGACAGGAGTCTCTGAAGCTTTCTTT

J: TRBJ1-3
V: TRBV3-1/TRBV3-2
D: -
length: 13
size: -
CDR3: CASRHRAGNTIYF
DNA: TGTGCCAGCAGGCACAGGGCTGGGAACACCATATATTTT

J: TRBJ2-1
V: TRBV11-2
D: TRBD1
length: 15
size: once
CDR3: CASSLGGQPYNEQFF
DNA: TGTGCCAGCAGCTTAGGGGGACAGCCCTACAATGAGCAGTTCTTC

J: TRBJ1-1
V: TRBV28
D: TRBD1
length: 14
size: -
CDR3: CASSPGQGDTEAFF
DNA: TGTGCCAGCAGCCCGGGACAGGGCGACACTGAAGCTTTCTTT

J: TRBJ1-1
V: TRBV29-1
D: TRBD1
length: 11
size: -
CDR3: CSVPRGTEAFF
DNA: TGCAGCGTACCCAGGGGGACTGAAGCTTTCTTT

J: TRBJ2-1
V: TRBV18
D: TRBD2
length: 16
size: -
CDR3: CASSPPLASGSNEQFF
DNA: TGTGCCAGCTCACCACCCCTGGCTAGCGGGAGCAATGAGCAGTTCTTC

J: TRBJ1-6
V: TRBV5-3
D: TRBD1
length: 16
size: -
CDR3: CARSPPPGTGEAPLHF
DNA: TGTGCCAGAAGCCCGCCCCCCGGGACAGGGGAAGCACCCCTCCACTTT

J: TRBJ2-1
V: TRBV5-1
D: TRBD1
length: 12
size: once
CDR3: CASSAPGGEQFF
DNA: TGCGCCAGCAGCGCACCAGGGGGTGAGCAGTTCTTC

J: TRBJ2-7
V: TRBV7-9
D: -
length: 16
size: once
CDR3: CASSLKLGRETYEQYF
DNA: TGTGCCAGCAGCCTCAAGCTCGGGCGGGAAACCTACGAGCAGTACTTC

J: TRBJ1-5
V: TRBV7-9
D: TRBD1
length: 15
size: -
CDR3: CASSLAGTASQPQHF
DNA: TGTGCCAGCAGCTTAGCCGGGACAGCCAGCCAGCCCCAGCATTTT

J: TRBJ2-1
V: TRBV27
D: -
length: 15
size: -
CDR3: CASSWAGLYYNEQFF
DNA: TGTGCCAGCAGTTGGGCGGGACTCTACTACAATGAGCAGTTCTTC

J: TRBJ1-2
V: TRBV9
D: -
length: 12
size: -
CDR3: CASSRQVYGYTF
DNA: TGTGCCAGCAGTCGACAGGTCTATGGCTACACCTTC

J: TRBJ2-7
V: TRBV5-1
D: -
length: 12
size: -
CDR3: CASRGEGAEQYF
DNA: TGCGCCAGCAGAGGTGAAGGGGCCGAGCAGTACTTC

J: TRBJ2-5
V: TRBV27
D: TRBD2
length: 14
size: -
CDR3: CASSFLAGDLTQYF
DNA: TGTGCCAGCAGTTTCCTAGCGGGAGATCTGACCCAGTACTTC

J: TRBJ1-1
V: TRBV7-9
D: TRBD1
length: 15
size: -
CDR3: CASSPTGTGRTEAFF
DNA: TGTGCCAGCAGCCCGACCGGGACAGGGCGCACTGAAGCTTTCTTT

J: TRBJ2-7
V: TRBV19
D: TRBD2
length: 14
size: -
CDR3: CASSVGTIVNEQYF
DNA: TGTGCCAGTAGTGTTGGGACTATAGTTAACGAGCAGTACTTC

J: TRBJ2-1
V: TRBV9
D: TRBD2
length: 14
size: -
CDR3: CASSLSGSGNEQFF
DNA: TGTGCCAGCAGCCTCAGCGGGAGCGGTAATGAGCAGTTCTTC

J: TRBJ1-1
V: TRBV28
D: -
length: 13
size: -
CDR3: CASSLYGNTEAFF
DNA: TGTGCCAGCAGTTTATACGGGAACACTGAAGCTTTCTTT

J: TRBJ2-1
V: TRBV11-2
D: -
length: 14
size: -
CDR3: CASSFLASSREQFF
DNA: TGTGCCAGCAGCTTTCTAGCGAGTTCGCGTGAGCAGTTCTTC

J: TRBJ1-6
V: TRBV9
D: -
length: 14
size: -
CDR3: CASHHGSYNSPLHF
DNA: TGTGCCAGCCACCACGGCTCCTATAATTCACCCCTCCACTTT

J: TRBJ2-1
V: TRBV28
D: TRBD2
length: 12
size: -
CDR3: CASSVSGDEQFF
DNA: TGTGCCAGCAGTGTTAGCGGGGATGAGCAGTTCTTC

J: TRBJ1-4
V: TRBV7-9
D: TRBD1
length: 16
size: -
CDR3: CASSFGTGRLKEKLFF
DNA: TGTGCCAGCAGCTTTGGGACAGGGAGGCTAAAGGAAAAACTGTTTTTT

J: TRBJ1-6
V: TRBV9
D: TRBD1
length: 15
size: -
CDR3: CASSIRQGMGPPLHF
DNA: TGTGCCAGCAGCATCCGACAGGGGATGGGGCCACCCCTCCACTTT

J: TRBJ2-7
V: TRBV9
D: TRBD2
length: 16
size: -
CDR3: CASSVLAGGLPYEQYF
DNA: TGTGCCAGCAGCGTTTTAGCGGGAGGATTACCCTACGAGCAGTACTTC

J: TRBJ1-3
V: TRBV29-1
D: -
length: 14
size: -
CDR3: CSVAGGGSGNTIYF
DNA: TGCAGCGTGGCCGGGGGGGGCTCTGGAAACACCATATATTTT

J: TRBJ2-2
V: TRBV11-2
D: -
length: 14
size: -
CDR3: CASSLDRNTGELFF
DNA: TGTGCCAGCAGCTTAGACAGGAACACCGGGGAGCTGTTTTTT

J: TRBJ1-1
V: TRBV2
D: TRBD1
length: 16
size: -
CDR3: CASTLDRPHLNTEAFF
DNA: TGTGCCAGCACGCTGGACAGGCCACATTTGAACACTGAAGCTTTCTTT

J: TRBJ1-2
V: TRBV27
D: -
length: 15
size: -
CDR3: CASRETPGGNYGYTF
DNA: TGTGCCAGCAGGGAAACCCCGGGAGGGAACTATGGCTACACCTTC

J: TRBJ2-2
V: TRBV12-5
D: -
length: 16
size: -
CDR3: CASGSGGTSNTGELFF
DNA: TGTGCTAGTGGTTCTGGCGGGACTTCGAACACCGGGGAGCTGTTTTTT

J: TRBJ1-5
V: TRBV10-2
D: -
length: 15
size: once
CDR3: CASSEIAESNQPQHF
DNA: TGCGCCAGCAGTGAGATAGCAGAAAGCAATCAGCCCCAGCATTTT

J: TRBJ1-1
V: TRBV19
D: -
length: 13
size: -
CDR3: CASSIKGDTEAFF
DNA: TGTGCCAGTAGTATTAAAGGGGATACTGAAGCTTTCTTT

J: TRBJ2-7
V: TRBV5-1
D: TRBD1
length: 16
size: -
CDR3: CASSSKLLQGFNEQYF
DNA: TGCGCCAGCAGCTCTAAATTATTACAGGGGTTTAACGAGCAGTACTTC

J: TRBJ2-5
V: TRBV5-6
D: TRBD1
length: 14
size: -
CDR3: CASSLTAGGETQYF
DNA: TGTGCCAGCAGCCTCACGGCAGGGGGAGAGACCCAGTACTTC

J: TRBJ1-1
V: TRBV6-5
D: -
length: 13
size: -
CDR3: CASSSGGGTEAFF
DNA: TGTGCCAGCAGCTCGGGGGGGGGAACTGAAGCTTTCTTT

J: TRBJ2-7
V: TRBV27
D: -
length: 13
size: -
CDR3: CASSLGLTGEQYF
DNA: TGTGCCAGCAGTTTAGGCCTCACGGGGGAGCAGTACTTC

J: TRBJ2-7
V: TRBV7-3
D: -
length: 14
size: -
CDR3: CASSPQPGVDEQYF
DNA: TGTGCCAGCAGCCCCCAACCGGGTGTGGACGAGCAGTACTTC

J: TRBJ2-7
V: TRBV24-1
D: -
length: 13
size: -
CDR3: CATSDGALYEQYF
DNA: TGTGCCACCAGTGATGGAGCCCTCTACGAGCAGTACTTC

J: TRBJ1-3
V: TRBV15
D: -
length: 14
size: -
CDR3: CATSRRTGGNTIYF
DNA: TGTGCCACCAGCAGAAGAACAGGGGGAAACACCATATATTTT

J: TRBJ1-3
V: TRBV6-5
D: -
length: 11
size: once
CDR3: CASNGGNTIYF
DNA: TGTGCCAGCAACGGGGGAAACACCATATATTTT

J: TRBJ1-2
V: TRBV27
D: -
length: 15
size: once
CDR3: CASRGTRADNYGYTF
DNA: TGTGCCAGCAGAGGGACAAGAGCAGATAACTATGGCTACACCTTC

J: TRBJ2-3
V: TRBV11-2
D: -
length: 15
size: -
CDR3: CASSYTPKLHHTQYF
DNA: TGTGCCAGCAGCTATACACCTAAACTACACCATACGCAGTATTTT

J: TRBJ1-1
V: TRBV5-1
D: -
length: 16
size: -
CDR3: CASSLFGPGGSTEAFF
DNA: TGCGCCAGCAGCTTGTTTGGACCCGGGGGGAGCACTGAAGCTTTCTTT

J: TRBJ1-2
V: TRBV7-2
D: -
length: 13
size: -
CDR3: CASSSQLNYGYTF
DNA: TGTGCCAGCAGCTCCCAACTGAACTATGGCTACACCTTC

J: TRBJ1-3
V: TRBV7-2
D: -
length: 15
size: -
CDR3: CASSAAEFSGNTIYF
DNA: TGTGCCAGCAGCGCGGCAGAATTCTCTGGAAACACCATATATTTT

J: TRBJ1-1
V: TRBV2
D: -
length: 13
size: -
CDR3: CASSEAANTEAFF
DNA: TGTGCCAGCAGTGAAGCAGCGAACACTGAAGCTTTCTTT

J: TRBJ1-2
V: TRBV6-5
D: TRBD1
length: 15
size: -
CDR3: CASSYSFTGGDGYTF
DNA: TGTGCCAGCAGTTACTCGTTCACAGGGGGTGATGGCTACACCTTC

J: TRBJ2-3
V: TRBV11-2
D: -
length: 15
size: -
CDR3: CASSLDPSSTDTQYF
DNA: TGTGCCAGCAGCTTAGATCCCTCTAGCACAGATACGCAGTATTTT

J: TRBJ2-7
V: TRBV4-1
D: -
length: 16
size: -
CDR3: CASSPEADRDSYEQYF
DNA: TGCGCCAGCAGCCCAGAAGCGGACCGAGACTCCTACGAGCAGTACTTC

J: TRBJ2-1
V: TRBV18
D: -
length: 13
size: -
CDR3: CASSPRQYNEQFF
DNA: TGTGCCAGCTCACCACGACAGTACAATGAGCAGTTCTTC